These 23 T cell receptor beta chains came from one sample sequenced in a study of T-cell reconstitution after alpha-beta-depleted transplantation in children. Unique molecular identifiers were incorporated when the TCRbeta library was constructed. TCRdb re-analysed the PCR reads in MiXCR, keeping a single row per CDR3 protein. This table holds fewer than 550,000 distinct CDR3 sequences, about an eighth found once. Sequenced material: PBMCs, mostly from graft donor cells, taken 180 days after TCRalphabeta/CD19-depleted stem cell transplant. These receptor sequences come from a female patient aged 2 to 10 who had a stem cell transplant for aplastic anemia, so the T cells may come from the graft donor.

The table lists this clonotype with many counts. The rearrangement joins TRBV5-5 to TRBJ2-5; TRBD2 matches at 9 bases. Germline CDR1 SGHKS, CDR2 YYEKEE (reference sequence). The ends lost 3 bases at V and 2 bases at J; junction bases unmatched: 2. CDR3 length: 14 amino acids. The CDR3 sequence is CASSSLAGQETQYF. The CDR3 nucleotides read TGTGCCAGCAGCTCGCTAGCGGGACAAGAGACCCAGTACTTC.

The V call is TRBV7-2, the J call TRBJ2-5; 7 nucleotides match TRBD2. The CDR3 loop spans 17 amino acids. CDR1 is SGHTA and CDR2 is FQGNSA in the germline V gene. The J segment lost 0 bases and the V segment lost 5 bases, leaving 12 bases of the junction unmatched. The CDR3 loop reads CASSPWEGEGYQETQYF. In DNA, the CDR3 is TGTGCCAGCAGCCCATGGGAGGGAGAGGGCTACCAAGAGACCCAGTACTTC.

There are a few counts of this clonotype. The chain links TRBV12-3 or TRBV12-4 to TRBJ1-1, with D possibly being TRBD1 (5 bases). V was cut by 11 bases and J by 1 base, with 17 bases left in between. The CDR3 has 14 residues. CDR3 nucleotides: TGTGCCTCCAGCGCCAGACAGCAGAACACTGAAGCTTTCTTT. Its translation is CASSARQQNTEAFF.

There are a few counts of this clonotype. The chain joins TRBV11-2 to TRBJ2-5; 7 bases fit TRBD2. Trimming took 3 bases from V and 3 from J; bases not matched to a gene: 4. Germline lookup yields CDR1 SGHAT and CDR2 FQNNGV. CDR3 length: 14 amino acids. In nucleotides, the CDR3 is TGTGCCAGCAGCTTCCTTGGGAGGGAAGAGACCCAGTACTTC. Protein product: CASSFLGREETQYF.

This sequence joins TRBV12-3 or TRBV12-4 and TRBJ1-6; weak D call: TRBD1 (5 bases). Between the trimmed V and J ends, which lost 5 bases and 3 bases, there was a span of 14 bases. The CDR3 loop spans 16 amino acids. CDR3 coding DNA: TGTGCCAGCAGTCCCCAGGGAAGGAGCTATAATTCACCCCTCCACTTT. It specifies CASSPQGRSYNSPLHF.

This clonotype was seen a few times. The chain recombines TRBV20-1 with TRBJ2-7, with TRBD1 matching 7 bases. The CDR3 extends over 13 amino acids. CDR1 is DFQATT and CDR2 is SNEGSKA in the germline V gene (reference sequence). Trimming cost V 0 bases and J 5 bases; bases outside gene matches: 4. CDR3 nucleotide sequence: TGCAGTGCTAGAGACGGGACAGTCAACGAGCAGTACTTC. Amino acids: CSARDGTVNEQYF.

This clonotype was detected many times. The J gene is TRBJ2-1, the V gene TRBV20-1, with D perhaps matching TRBD2 (6 bases). The V end lost 7 bases, the J end lost 3 bases, and 13 bases lay between the germline ends. Germline-derived CDR1 and CDR2 are DFQATT and SNEGSKA (reference sequence). This CDR3 is built from 13 residues. The CDR3 spells CSGWEVDYNEQFF. Written as DNA, the CDR3 is TGCAGTGGATGGGAGGTCGACTACAATGAGCAGTTCTTC.

The table lists this clonotype with many counts. The chain has TRBV24-1 and TRBJ2-2; tentative D call: TRBD2 (6 bases). Germline lookup yields CDR1 KGHDR and CDR2 SFDVKD. CDR3 length: 17 residues. Trimming stripped 4 bases from V and 3 bases from J, with 17 bases between. The DNA for the CDR3 is TGTGCCACCAGTGACCCCCGGGGTAGCGGTTACACCGGGGAGCTGTTTTTT. It yields the protein CATSDPRGSGYTGELFF.

This sequence joins TRBV20-1 and TRBJ1-1; possible D gene TRBD1, 6 bases. V was shortened by 0 bases and J by 7 bases, with 12 bases between the two germline ends. From germline, CDR1 is DFQATT and CDR2 SNEGSKA (reference sequence). The CDR3 runs 13 residues. The CDR3 DNA reads as TGCAGTGCTAGAGATGGGGGCGGCATTGAAGCTTTCTTT. Amino acid sequence: CSARDGGGIEAFF.

This clonotype was detected ten times or more. The genes are TRBV5-1 and TRBJ2-1; 14 bases fit TRBD2. CDR1 and CDR2 (germline): SGHRS, YFSETQ. The CDR3 sequence is 17 residues long. The V gene end was trimmed by 3 bases and the J gene end by 4 bases; junction bases not matched to a gene: 6. In DNA, the CDR3 is TGCGCCAGCAGCTGGGGACTAGCGGGAGAGTTATACAATGAGCAGTTCTTC. Translated, it gives CASSWGLAGELYNEQFF. Drawing the rest from reference TRBV5-1 and TRBJ2-1, the complete variable domain is KAGVTQTPRYLIKTRGQQVTLSCSPISGHRSVSWYQQTPGQGLQFLFEYFSETQRNKGNFPGRFSGRQFSNSRSEMNVSTLELGDSALYLCASSWGLAGELYNEQFFGPGTRLTVL.

This clonotype was counted many times. V usage is TRBV10-3 and J usage is TRBJ1-2, with D hard to call. CDR1 and CDR2 from the germline V gene are ENHRY and SYGVKD. Trimming shortened V by 0 bases and J by 7 bases, and 6 bases separated the two germline ends. CDR3 length: 12 residues. The CDR3 nucleotides are TGTGCCATCAGTGAGTCGGGTGGTGGCTACACCTTC. Translated: CAISESGGGYTF.

The rearrangement joins TRBV28 to TRBJ2-1, with 12 bases fitting TRBD2. Per the germline V gene, CDR1 is MDHEN and CDR2 is SYDVKM. The CDR3 runs 17 residues. With V trimmed by 5 bases and J by 2 bases, 7 bases remained unmatched. The CDR3, as DNA: TGTGCCAGCAGTCCTCCAAGGACTAGCGGGACCTACAATGAGCAGTTCTTC. This codes for CASSPPRTSGTYNEQFF. The full variable domain, completed using reference TRBV28 and TRBJ2-1, is DVKVTQSSRYLVKRTGEKVFLECVQDMDHENMFWYRQDPGLGLRLIYFSYDVKMKEKGDIPEGYSVSREKKERFSLILESASTNQTSMYLCASSPPRTSGTYNEQFFGPGTRLTVL.

This clonotype was counted a few times. This chain links TRBV3-1 with TRBJ1-1, with 9 bases identical to TRBD1. V lost 1 base to trimming and J lost 0 bases; unmatched junction nucleotides: 3. CDR1 is LGHDT and CDR2 is YNNKEL in the germline V gene (reference sequence). This CDR3 has 16 amino acids. The CDR3 DNA reads TGTGCCAGCAGCCAAGTTGACAGGGGGATGAACACTGAAGCTTTCTTT. Translated, it gives CASSQVDRGMNTEAFF.

The chain has TRBV20-1 and TRBJ2-2, with 8 bases lining up with TRBD2. Trimming took 1 base from V and 4 from J; bases not matched to a gene: 5. The CDR3 consists of 15 residues. Germline V lookup: CDR1 DFQATT, CDR2 SNEGSKA (reference sequence). The CDR3 region is CSARVGLAGTGELFF. CDR3 bases: TGCAGTGCTAGAGTAGGACTAGCAGGCACCGGGGAGCTGTTTTTT.

The CDR3 bases are TGCGCCAGCAGCTTGGTGGCAGGCAATCAGCCCCAGCATTTT. Protein sequence: CASSLVAGNQPQHF. V gene TRBV5-1 combines with J gene TRBJ1-5, with D uncertain. The V end was cut by 0 bases, the J end by 2 bases, with 6 bases between. The CDR3 is 14 residues long. The germline CDR1 and CDR2 sequences are SGHRS and YFSETQ.

CDR3 loop: CASSSRVLAVYNEQFF. In nucleotides, the CDR3 is TGCGCCAGCAGCTCCCGGGTACTAGCGGTGTACAATGAGCAGTTCTTC. J is TRBJ2-1 and V is TRBV5-1, with 8 bases that match TRBD2. V shed 3 bases, J shed 4 bases, and the junction held 9 bases outside the gene matches. Germline V gene data show CDR1 as SGHRS and CDR2 as YFSETQ. The CDR3 contains 16 residues.

The chain recombines TRBV25-1 with TRBJ1-4, with D hard to call. The CDR3 extends over 16 amino acids. V was cut by 1 base and J by 0 bases, with 9 bases left in between. Germline V gene lookup returns CDR1 MGHDK and CDR2 SYGVNS. In DNA form, the CDR3 reads TGTGCCAGCAGTGAATTAGGGAGAACAACTAATGAAAAACTGTTTTTT. It codes for CASSELGRTTNEKLFF.

This clonotype showed up just a few times. V and J are TRBV25-1 and TRBJ2-3; D is undetermined. CDR1 is MGHDK and CDR2 is SYGVNS in the germline V gene. Trimming shortened V by 5 bases and J by 0 bases, and 12 bases separated the two germline ends. The CDR3 length is 15 residues. The CDR3 here is CASSPQFSSTDTQYF. The CDR3 coding sequence is TGTGCCAGCAGTCCCCAGTTTTCTAGCACAGATACGCAGTATTTT.

This clonotype was observed many times. CDR3 DNA: TGTGCCACCAGTGATTTCGCCGACGGCTCCTACAATGAGCAGTTCTTC. The encoded protein is CATSDFADGSYNEQFF. The chain combines TRBV24-1 with TRBJ2-1; D not certain. From germline, CDR1 is KGHDR and CDR2 SFDVKD. This CDR3 contains 16 residues. Trimming took off 1 base at V and 0 bases at J, with 9 bases between the two ends.

V and J are TRBV7-2 and TRBJ2-5; unclear D gene. Per germline, CDR1 SGHTA and CDR2 FQGNSA. The CDR3 extends over 15 amino acids. The germline V and J ends were trimmed by 6 bases and 3 bases, with 17 bases remaining between them. CDR3: CASSWGTLMEETQYF. In DNA, the CDR3 is TGTGCCAGCAGTTGGGGAACACTAATGGAAGAGACCCAGTACTTC.

This clonotype showed up just a few times. The chain recombines TRBV7-8 with TRBJ1-2, with 8 bases aligning to TRBD1. Germline V gene sequence: CDR1 SGHVS, CDR2 FQNEAQ. The CDR3 loop spans 13 amino acids. The junction had 5 bases not matched to a gene; V was cut back by 6 bases and J by 5 bases. The CDR3 DNA reads TGTGCCAGCAGTTCGGACAGGGATTATGGCTACACCTTC. Residues: CASSSDRDYGYTF.

This clonotype was counted a few times. The chain couples TRBV20-1 to TRBJ2-7; D possibly corresponds to TRBD2 (5 bases). Germline CDR1 DFQATT, CDR2 SNEGSKA (reference sequence). The CDR3 spans 13 residues. V dropped 3 bases and J dropped 4 bases, with 13 bases sitting between them. The CDR3 bases are TGCAGTGCTAGCCGGGAAACTCTTTACGAGCAGTACTTC. Its protein is CSASRETLYEQYF.

This clonotype was counted a few times. The rearrangement links TRBV11-2 to TRBJ2-1; the match to TRBD1 covers 7 bases. This CDR3 has 12 residues. Germline V gives CDR1 SGHAT, CDR2 FQNNGV. After removal of 7 bases from V and 7 bases from J, the junction contained 4 bases not matched to a gene. This CDR3 reads CASKTGWNEQFF. As DNA, the CDR3 is TGTGCCAGCAAGACAGGGTGGAATGAGCAGTTCTTC. Using reference TRBV11-2 and TRBJ2-1 for the parts outside the CDR3, the full variable domain is EAGVAQSPRYKIIEKRQSVAFWCNPISGHATLYWYQQILGQGPKLLIQFQNNGVVDDSQLPKDRFSAERLKGVDSTLKIQPAKLEDSAVYLCASKTGWNEQFFGPGTRLTVL.